This T cell receptor beta chain derives from a study of blood T cell repertoires in COVID-19. Study at large: From the United States, Italy and Spain came samples of acute and convalescent COVID-19.

The germline V gene has CDR1 LGHDT and CDR2 YNNKEL (reference sequence). The CDR3 length is 15 residues. Trimming removed 2 bases from V and 1 base from J; junction bases left unmatched: 1. In the authors' workflow: By means of reference gene primer amplification, nucleated cell counts were estimated. TCRdb's table, derived via immunoSEQ multiplex PCR, lists solely in-frame clones and lacks some. From that table come the V and J calls and clone size; the DNA was used to work out D and trimming. The table records approximately 280,000 clones, over 75% of them present only once. The table lists this clone with a count of one.

The sequence was obtained from a woman aged 60-75 years with acute or convalescent COVID-19. The chain joins TRBV3-1 (or the pseudogene TRBV3-2) to TRBJ2-2; 7 nucleotides line up with TRBD2. The sequencing sample was made of peripheral blood. CDR3 residues: CASSQKRGNTGELFF. DNA of the CDR3: TGTGCCAGCAGCCAAAAGCGGGGGAACACCGGGGAGCTGTTTTTT.